This T cell receptor (beta chain) appears in the sequencing data of a study of human T cells and chemical hapten exposure. Overall study context: Diphenylcyclopropenone doses were given weekly to the scalps of patients across the roughly 24-week study. How much TCR each sample yielded varied, mostly because pooled library volumes differed slightly.

This CDR3 is built from 16 residues. Germline V gives CDR1 SGHAT, CDR2 FQNNGV. V lost 7 bases and J lost 8; bases outside the gene matches: 12. The authors' processing: Sample TCR counts, which ranged from about 20,000 to 690,600, had a median of roughly 99,000. Via MiXCR, TCRdb re-called the RACE reads, giving one row per CDR3 protein. For this entry, the V and J calls and clone size follow TCRdb and not the study's own pipeline. The sample includes 35,000 to 45,000 distinct CDR3 sequences, more than 8.5% seen only once; the top ten take about 15%. Time point: patch test 2, 6 weeks after DPC sensitization. Treatment here: therapeutic diphenylcyclopropenone sensitization with weekly scalp DPC.

This specimen consisted of whole blood, obtained in connection with sensitization to the hapten diphenylcyclopropenone (DPC). The rearrangement joins TRBV11-2 to TRBJ2-1; 12 bases map to TRBD2. The sequence came from a woman between 40 and 55 years old with alopecia areata. Some clones in this sample may be carry-over from other donors' samples. CDR3 residues: CASTHGLAGGHDEQFF. CDR3 nucleotide sequence: TGTGCCAGCACCCACGGGCTAGCGGGGGGGCACGATGAGCAGTTCTTC.